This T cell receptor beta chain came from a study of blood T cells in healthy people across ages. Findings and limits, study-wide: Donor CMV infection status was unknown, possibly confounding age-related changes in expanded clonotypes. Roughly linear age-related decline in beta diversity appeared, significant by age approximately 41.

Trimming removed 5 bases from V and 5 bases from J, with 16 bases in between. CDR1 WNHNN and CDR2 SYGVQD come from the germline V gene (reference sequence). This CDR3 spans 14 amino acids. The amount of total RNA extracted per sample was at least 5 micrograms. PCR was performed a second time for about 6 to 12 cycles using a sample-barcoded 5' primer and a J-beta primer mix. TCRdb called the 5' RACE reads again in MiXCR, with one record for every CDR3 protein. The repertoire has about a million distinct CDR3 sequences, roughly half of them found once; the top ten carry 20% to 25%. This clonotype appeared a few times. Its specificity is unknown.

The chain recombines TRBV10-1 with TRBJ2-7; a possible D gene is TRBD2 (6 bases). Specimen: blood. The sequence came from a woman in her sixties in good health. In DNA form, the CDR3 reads TGCGCCAGCAGTCCTCTAGGGGAGGCGGACGAGCAGTACTTC. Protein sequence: CASSPLGEADEQYF.